These 7 T cell receptor beta chains were all obtained from the same sample, sequenced in a study of shared clonotypes between healthy human individuals. Assay used: immunoSEQ multiplex PCR; TCRdb lists only in-frame clones, some missing. In the table there are over 95,000 clones, 68% of which are singletons. Sequenced input: memory CD8+ T cells sorted from blood. Regarding subset: CD45RO+ cells pooled with CCR7-negative TemRA cells. The receptors shown here come from a woman in her 30s in good health.

This clone was seen only a few times. This sequence joins TRBV6-6 and TRBJ2-7; D is possibly TRBD1 (5 bases). The CDR3 consists of 14 residues. V lost 5 bases and J lost 3, with 14 bases in between. Germline CDR1 MNHNY, CDR2 SVGAGI (reference sequence). The CDR3 region is CASSHRTRFYEQYF. CDR3 nucleotides: TGTGCCAGCAGTCACCGGACACGATTCTACGAGCAGTACTTC.

The rearrangement links TRBV27 to TRBJ2-7; maybe TRBD1 (6 bases). Germline V gives CDR1 MNHEY, CDR2 SMNVEV (reference sequence). This CDR3 contains 14 residues. V was shortened by 5 bases and J by 2 bases, with 13 bases between the two germline ends. The CDR3 here is CASSTRGGTYEQYF. The DNA for the CDR3 is TGTGCCAGCAGTACCCGAGGGGGTACCTACGAGCAGTACTTC.

This chain links TRBV28 with TRBJ2-1; the match to TRBD2 covers 12 bases. The CDR3 spans 17 residues. J lost 7 bases, V lost 5 bases, and 12 bases had no gene match. The germline V gene encodes CDR1 MDHEN and CDR2 SYDVKM. CDR3 sequence: CASSHLGLAGYWNEQFF. CDR3 bases: TGTGCCAGCAGTCACCTGGGACTAGCGGGCTATTGGAATGAGCAGTTCTTC. Drawing the rest from reference TRBV28 and TRBJ2-1, the complete variable domain is DVKVTQSSRYLVKRTGEKVFLECVQDMDHENMFWYRQDPGLGLRLIYFSYDVKMKEKGDIPEGYSVSREKKERFSLILESASTNQTSMYLCASSHLGLAGYWNEQFFGPGTRLTVL.

This clone has a handful of counts. V is TRBV4-2 and J is TRBJ1-5; TRBD1 aligns across 9 bases. This CDR3 is 14 amino acids long. Germline V gene sequence: CDR1 LGHNA, CDR2 YNFKEQ. J lost 12 bases, V lost 0 bases, and 6 bases had no gene match. The CDR3 DNA follows: TGTGCCAGCAGCCAAGAGACAGGGGGTTTGGTCCAGCATTTT. Residues: CASSQETGGLVQHF.

The chain recombines TRBV29-1 with TRBJ2-7; D possibly corresponds to TRBD1 (5 bases). V lost 0 bases to trimming and J lost 3 bases, with 15 bases between them. CDR1 SQVTM and CDR2 ANQGSEA come from the germline V gene. The CDR3 length is 15 residues. For the CDR3, the DNA is TGCAGCGTTGAAGAAGGTGGTAGGCAGGGCTACGAGCAGTACTTC. Translation: CSVEEGGRQGYEQYF.

This rearrangement joins TRBV5-1 to TRBJ1-1, with a weak D call TRBD1 (5 bases). Per the germline V gene, CDR1 is SGHRS and CDR2 is YFSETQ. Trimming cost V 2 bases and J 0 bases, with 8 bases left between them. The CDR3 totals 14 residues. The CDR3 bases are TGCGCCAGCAGCTTAGGGGCTATGAACACTGAAGCTTTCTTT. Encoded protein: CASSLGAMNTEAFF. The full variable domain, completed using reference TRBV5-1 and TRBJ1-1, is KAGVTQTPRYLIKTRGQQVTLSCSPISGHRSVSWYQQTPGQGLQFLFEYFSETQRNKGNFPGRFSGRQFSNSRSEMNVSTLELGDSALYLCASSLGAMNTEAFFGQGTRLTVV.

The chain combines TRBV28 with TRBJ1-1; 7 bases are shared with TRBD1. CDR1 and CDR2 (germline): MDHEN, SYDVKM. The CDR3 runs 14 residues. J gave up 6 bases and V 5 bases, and 9 bases lay outside the gene matches. This CDR3 reads CASSGRDRAAEAFF. CDR3 DNA: TGTGCCAGCAGTGGCCGAGACAGGGCGGCTGAAGCTTTCTTT.